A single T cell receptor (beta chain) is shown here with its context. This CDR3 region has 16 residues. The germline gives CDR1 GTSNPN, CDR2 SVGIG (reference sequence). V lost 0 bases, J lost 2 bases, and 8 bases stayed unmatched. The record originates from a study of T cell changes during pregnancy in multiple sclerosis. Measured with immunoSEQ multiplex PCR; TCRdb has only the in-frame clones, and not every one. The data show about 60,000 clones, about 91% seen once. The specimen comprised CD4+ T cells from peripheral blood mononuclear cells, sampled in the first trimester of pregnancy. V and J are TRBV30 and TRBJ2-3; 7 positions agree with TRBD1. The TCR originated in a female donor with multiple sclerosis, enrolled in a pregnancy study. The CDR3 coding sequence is TGTGCCTGGAGTGTATCGGGACAGATTCTCACAGATACGCAGTATTTT. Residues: CAWSVSGQILTDTQYF.